Below are 15 T cell receptor beta chains sequenced from a single sample in a study of cytomegalovirus exposure and HLA in healthy donors. In the PCR, 60 Vbeta and 13 Jbeta primers were used. TCRdb's table, derived via immunoSEQ multiplex PCR, lists solely in-frame clones and lacks some. Of over 95,000 clones listed, 75% to 80% are singletons. The sample taken for sequencing was PBMCs. The receptors were sampled from a woman aged 40-49 years in good health and CMV-seropositive.

The rearrangement uses TRBV6-5 and TRBJ2-2, with a weak D call TRBD2 (6 bases). This CDR3 is 13 amino acids long. Germline assignment: CDR1 MNHEY and CDR2 SVGAGI. V dropped 6 bases and J dropped 5 bases, with 10 bases sitting between them. Written as DNA, the CDR3 is TGTGCCAGCAGCGCTGGGGGGACCGGGGAGCTGTTTTTT. It yields the protein CASSAGGTGELFF.

V usage is TRBV19 and J usage is TRBJ1-2; the D gene is possibly TRBD1 (5 bases). In germline, CDR1 is LNHDA, CDR2 SQIVND (reference sequence). V lost 3 bases to trimming and J lost 8 bases, with 22 bases between them. CDR3 length: 16 residues. In DNA form, the CDR3 reads TGTGCCAGTAGTATGGGGCTCGGGCAGACCGTCCGAGGCTACACCTTC. Protein: CASSMGLGQTVRGYTF.

The genes are TRBV30 and TRBJ2-3, with D unresolved. The CDR3 runs to 14 residues. The germline V gene encodes CDR1 GTSNPN and CDR2 SVGIG (reference sequence). Trimming removed 2 bases at V and 5 bases at J, with 14 bases between. This CDR3 reads CAWSNPLLEDTQYF. The CDR3 DNA sequence: TGTGCCTGGAGTAATCCACTTCTAGAAGATACGCAGTATTTT.

The V gene is TRBV5-1, the J gene TRBJ2-3, with 11 bases fitting TRBD1. Germline lookup yields CDR1 SGHRS and CDR2 YFSETQ. Trimming removed 6 bases from V and 5 bases from J; junction bases left unmatched: 8. This CDR3 region has 15 residues. CDR3 sequence (DNA): TGCGCCAGCACCACCGGGACAGGGGGGCGAGATACGCAGTATTTT. Translation: CASTTGTGGRDTQYF. Full variable domain (missing parts from reference TRBV5-1 and TRBJ2-3): KAGVTQTPRYLIKTRGQQVTLSCSPISGHRSVSWYQQTPGQGLQFLFEYFSETQRNKGNFPGRFSGRQFSNSRSEMNVSTLELGDSALYLCASTTGTGGRDTQYFGPGTRLTVL.

The V gene is TRBV25-1, the J gene TRBJ1-2, with 7 nucleotides matching TRBD1. Germline trimming cut 2 bases from V and 3 bases from J; bases unmatched to any gene: 9. The CDR3 consists of 16 residues. Per germline, CDR1 MGHDK and CDR2 SYGVNS. This CDR3 reads CASSEVSGGGYYGYTF. CDR3 coding DNA: TGTGCCAGCAGTGAAGTATCAGGAGGGGGCTACTATGGCTACACCTTC.

For the CDR3, the DNA is TGCGCCAGCAGCTTGACGTCAGGCTCTTTGTCTGGGAATTCACCCCTCCACTTT. Amino acids: CASSLTSGSLSGNSPLHF. The J gene is TRBJ1-6, the V gene TRBV5-1; D not resolved. Germline V gene sequence: CDR1 SGHRS, CDR2 YFSETQ. Trimming left V 1 base short and J 7 bases short, with 21 bases between. The CDR3 has 18 amino acids.

The chain's CDR3 is CASSPRQGFYEQYF. DNA of the CDR3: TGTGCCAGCAGCCCTCGACAGGGGTTTTACGAGCAGTACTTC. This chain uses TRBV7-9 with TRBJ2-7, with 8 bases that match TRBD1. With 5 bases clipped from V and 4 bases from J, the junction kept 7 bases outside the gene matches. Germline lookup yields CDR1 SEHNR and CDR2 FQNEAQ (reference sequence). There are 14 residues in the CDR3.

The rearrangement uses TRBV5-1 and TRBJ1-2; the match to TRBD1 covers 8 bases. Germline V gives CDR1 SGHRS, CDR2 YFSETQ. The CDR3 contains 15 residues. V was pared by 4 bases and J by 8 bases, with 13 bases of the junction left unmatched. CDR3: CASSPPQQGAVGYTF. DNA for the CDR3: TGCGCCAGCAGCCCCCCTCAGCAGGGGGCGGTGGGCTACACCTTC.

This rearrangement joins TRBV7-8 to TRBJ1-4, with a tentative D call TRBD1 (6 bases). Germline values: CDR1 SGHVS, CDR2 FQNEAQ. The CDR3 has 15 residues. Trimming took 5 bases from V and 7 from J, leaving 17 bases between them. The CDR3 coding sequence is TGTGCCAGCAGCACAACCGACAGGTTAGGTGAAAAACTGTTTTTT. Translated, it gives CASSTTDRLGEKLFF. Drawing the rest from reference TRBV7-8 and TRBJ1-4, the complete variable domain is GAGVSQSPRYKVAKRGQDVALRCDPISGHVSLFWYQQALGQGPEFLTYFQNEAQLDKSGLPSDRFFAERPEGSVSTLKIQRTQQEDSAVYLCASSTTDRLGEKLFFGSGTQLSVL.

The chain couples TRBV5-1 to TRBJ1-2, with TRBD1 matching 7 bases. Germline CDR1 is SGHRS and CDR2 is YFSETQ. The CDR3 covers 15 residues. V was clipped by 1 base and J by 4 bases; unmatched bases: 7. CDR3 loop: CASSLRQDRTYGYTF. Here the CDR3 DNA reads TGCGCCAGCAGCTTGCGTCAGGACAGGACCTATGGCTACACCTTC.

This clone came up a few times. Other nucleotide sequences from this sample produce the same CDR3. The rearrangement uses TRBV10-3 and TRBJ2-6; D is possibly TRBD2 (6 bases). The V gene's germline CDR1 is ENHRY and CDR2 SYGVKD. The CDR3 spans 15 residues. V lost 3 bases and J 1 base, leaving 7 bases between the germline ends. CDR3 sequence (DNA): TGTGCCATCAGTGATGGGGGGTCTGGGGCCAACGTCCTGACTTTC. Its protein is CAISDGGSGANVLTF.

The gene calls are TRBV6-6 and TRBJ2-7; D may be TRBD2 (5 bases). The germline V and J ends were trimmed by 5 bases and 3 bases, with 11 bases remaining between them. Germline CDR1 and CDR2: MNHNY and SVGAGI (reference sequence). The CDR3 loop spans 13 amino acids. CDR3 sequence reads: CASSPSGNYEQYF. The CDR3 DNA sequence: TGTGCCAGCAGTCCCTCGGGGAACTACGAGCAGTACTTC.

The gene calls are TRBV7-2 and TRBJ2-3; possible D gene TRBD2, 6 bases. This CDR3 comprises 13 residues. V dropped 6 bases and J dropped 5 bases, with 12 bases sitting between them. The germline CDR1 and CDR2 sequences are SGHTA and FQGNSA. The CDR3 reads CASRFSGVDTQYF. CDR3 bases: TGTGCCAGCAGGTTTAGCGGTGTAGATACGCAGTATTTT.

V usage is TRBV10-1 and J usage is TRBJ2-7; D might be TRBD2 (7 bases). This CDR3 region has 14 residues. From germline, CDR1 is WNHNN and CDR2 SYGVQD (reference sequence). Trimming removed 8 bases from V and 1 base from J, with 15 bases in between. CDR3 in amino acids: CASSERGASYEQYF. CDR3 coding DNA: TGCGCCAGCTCCGAACGGGGGGCGTCCTACGAGCAGTACTTC.

The J gene is TRBJ1-5, the V gene TRBV4-1; 9 positions match TRBD1. Germline V gives CDR1 MGHRA, CDR2 YSYEKL. V lost 6 bases to trimming and J lost 6 bases; unmatched junction nucleotides: 9. The CDR3 is 15 residues long. CDR3 DNA sequence: TGCGCCAGCAGACATACAGGGGGCGTTGGTCAGCCCCAGCATTTT. Residues: CASRHTGGVGQPQHF.